This paragraph covers one TCR beta chain sequence. The authors' processing: Estimation of nucleated cell counts relied on the amplification of reference gene primers. Clones were read by immunoSEQ multiplex PCR, and TCRdb kept only the in-frame ones, dropping some. From that table come the V and J calls and clone size; the DNA was used to work out D and trimming. The data show about 40,000 clones, 80% to 90% seen once. This CDR3 contains 15 residues. Trimming cost V 1 base and J 3 bases, with 11 bases left between them. CDR1 is MDHEN, CDR2 SYDVKM, per germline. These data are taken from a study of blood T cell repertoires in COVID-19. Study-wide context: Researchers got acute and convalescent COVID-19 samples from the United States, Italy and Spain.

J is TRBJ2-3 and V is TRBV28, with D possibly matching TRBD2 (6 bases). Sequences were obtained from peripheral blood. The sequence derives from a man between 65 and 85 years old with active COVID-19. The CDR3 spells CASSLSGVGTDTQYF. The DNA for the CDR3 is TGTGCCAGCAGTTTATCGGGGGTAGGGACAGATACGCAGTATTTT.